This record concerns one T cell receptor beta chain sequence. Its antigen is not known. TCRdb keeps only in-frame clones here, not all; method: immunoSEQ multiplex PCR. The top ten clones hold 4% to 6.5% of a sample with around 65,000 clones, over 70% of them seen once. The data belong to a study of pediatric ulcerative colitis. Whole-study findings and limits: A couple of patients' blood samples yielded substantially fewer templates. Rectal repertoires separated controls, mild-moderate and acute severe colitis. A couple of rectal CDR3 clonotypes occurred in all ulcerative colitis patients.

CDR1 is KGHSH and CDR2 is LQKENI in the germline V gene. This CDR3 spans 13 amino acids. The ends were cut back, 1 base at V and 1 base at J, with 4 bases in the middle. V gene TRBV18 combines with J gene TRBJ2-5, with D hard to call. Sample: blood. The TCR was taken from a boy under 18 with moderate ulcerative colitis. DNA for the CDR3: TGTGCCAGCTCACCACTGCGCCAAGAGACCCAGTACTTC. Its protein is CASSPLRQETQYF. The full variable domain, with the rest looked up from reference TRBV18 and TRBJ2-5, is NAGVMQNPRHLVRRRGQEARLRCSPMKGHSHVYWYRQLPEEGLKFMVYLQKENIIDESGMPKERFSAEFPKEGPSILRIQQVVRGDSAAYFCASSPLRQETQYFGPGTRLLVL.